A selection of T cell receptor beta chains follows, all from one sample in a study of T cell responses to AZD1222 COVID-19 vaccine. Clones were sequenced by immunoSEQ multiplex PCR, and TCRdb holds only the in-frame ones, with some missing. The profile shows about 110,000 clones, 87% of them singletons. The sample consisted of peripheral blood, taken on day 0 of AZD1222 vaccination. These receptors came from an adult in good health. The CDR3 runs from the conserved cysteine through the conserved F or W. A D gene is named only where the DNA matches it firmly. For some rows the clone size is stated as once, few or many, or as a class when expanded; others skip it.

abundance	len	d_gene	v_gene	j_gene	CDR3nt	CDR3aa
NA	15	NA	TRBV5-6	TRBJ2-6	TGTGCCAGCAGCCCCATCCTTTCGGGGGCCAACGTCCTGACTTTC	CASSPILSGANVLTF
NA	14	NA	TRBV7-2	TRBJ1-6	TGTGCCAGCAGCTTAGCCAGCTATAATTCACCCCTCCACTTT	CASSLASYNSPLHF
NA	13	NA	TRBV28	TRBJ2-3	TGTGCCAGCAGTTTATCGGACTGGGATACGCAGTATTTT	CASSLSDWDTQYF
NA	14	NA	TRBV7-2	TRBJ1-1	TGTGCCAGCAGCTTAATGGTTGGCAGCACTGAAGCTTTCTTT	CASSLMVGSTEAFF
NA	16	TRBD2	TRBV24-1	TRBJ2-3	TGTGCCACCAGTGATGCCGGGACTAAGGGCCCAGATACGCAGTATTTT	CATSDAGTKGPDTQYF
once	19	TRBD1	TRBV4-1	TRBJ1-2	TGCGCCAGCAGCCAACCAACCGACAGGGGGTACAGCGGCAGACATGGCTACACCTTC	CASSQPTDRGYSGRHGYTF
NA	20	TRBD1	TRBV19	TRBJ1-3	TGTGCCAGTAGTTACCCTCCGGGACAGGGGTCCCCTTTCTCTGGAAACACCATATATTTT	CASSYPPGQGSPFSGNTIYF
NA	18	TRBD2	TRBV19	TRBJ2-3	TGTGCCAGTAGTCCTCGACTAGCGGGAGGTGTTAGCACAGATACGCAGTATTTT	CASSPRLAGGVSTDTQYF
NA	12	NA	TRBV10-2	TRBJ2-2	TGCGCCAGCAGTCCGAGCACCGGGGAGCTGTTTTTT	CASSPSTGELFF
NA	13	NA	TRBV27	TRBJ1-4	TGTGCCAGCAGTTTACGGCGGAATGAAAAACTGTTTTTT	CASSLRRNEKLFF
NA	15	TRBD1	TRBV6-2/TRBV6-3	TRBJ2-5	TGTGCCAGCAGCCCGACAGGGATGGAGGTGGAGACCCAGTACTTC	CASSPTGMEVETQYF
NA	10	NA	TRBV20-1	TRBJ1-2	TGCAGTGCTAGAGATCAGGGCTACACCTTC	CSARDQGYTF
NA	15	NA	TRBV5-5	TRBJ1-2	TGTGCCAGCAGCTTGGAATTCCGGGGAAATGCAGGCTACACCTTC	CASSLEFRGNAGYTF
NA	17	NA	TRBV19	TRBJ2-6	TGTGCCAGTAGTACAGGGCTGGAAACCTCTGGGGCCAACGTCCTGACTTTC	CASSTGLETSGANVLTF
NA	12	TRBD1	TRBV2	TRBJ1-2	TGTGCCAACCTACAGGGGGAAGATGGCTACACCTTC	CANLQGEDGYTF
NA	15	NA	TRBV7-2	TRBJ1-4	TGTGCCAGCAGCTTAGTAGGGACACAGCAAGAAAAACTGTTTTTT	CASSLVGTQQEKLFF
NA	14	NA	TRBV2	TRBJ1-1	TGTGCCAGCAGCAGGACGGAAATGAACACTGAAGCTTTCTTT	CASSRTEMNTEAFF
NA	15	NA	TRBV18	TRBJ2-5	TGTGCCAGCTCAGCCCCCAGCGGCAGACAAGAGACCCAGTACTTC	CASSAPSGRQETQYF
NA	14	NA	TRBV19	TRBJ1-5	TGTGCCAGTAGTCCTGACGGACCCAATCAGCCCCAGCATTTT	CASSPDGPNQPQHF
NA	15	NA	TRBV18	TRBJ2-1	TGTGCCAGCTCACCACGGGCACAGGGTTACAATGAGCAGTTCTTC	CASSPRAQGYNEQFF
NA	14	NA	TRBV5-1	TRBJ1-2	TGCGCCAGCAGCTATATGCCAGCTAACTATGGCTACACCTTC	CASSYMPANYGYTF
once	14	NA	TRBV3-1/TRBV3-2	TRBJ1-4	TGTGCCAGCAGCTACGGTACAACTAATGAAAAACTGTTTTTT	CASSYGTTNEKLFF
few	15	NA	TRBV9	TRBJ2-2	TGTGCCAGCAGCGTAACAGGGTCGAACACCGGGGAGCTGTTTTTT	CASSVTGSNTGELFF
NA	18	TRBD1	TRBV15	TRBJ1-1	TGTGCCACCAGCAGAGGGGGGACAGGGGCCGGGAAGGACACTGAAGCTTTCTTT	CATSRGGTGAGKDTEAFF
NA	12	NA	TRBV10-3	TRBJ2-7	TGTGCCATCAGCCCAGGGCGGGACGAGCAGTACTTC	CAISPGRDEQYF
NA	14	NA	TRBV14	TRBJ2-5	TGTGCCAGCAGCCCCGGACTACGACAAGAGACCCAGTACTTC	CASSPGLRQETQYF
NA	13	NA	TRBV2	TRBJ1-6	TGTGCCAGCAGAAGGGATCCCAATTCACCCCTCCACTTT	CASRRDPNSPLHF
NA	12	NA	TRBV12-3/TRBV12-4	TRBJ1-6	TGTGCCAGCACCGACCGGAATTCACCCCTCCACTTT	CASTDRNSPLHF
NA	13	NA	TRBV30	TRBJ2-2	TGTGCCTGGAGTGTACTAGGGCTAAACGAGTTGTTTTTT	CAWSVLGLNELFF
NA	14	NA	TRBV7-2	TRBJ2-2	TGTGCCAGCAGCTTACAATCGAACACCGGGGAGCTGTTTTTT	CASSLQSNTGELFF
NA	16	NA	TRBV6-5	TRBJ1-2	TGTGCCAGCAGTTACTCGATGAAACAGTTTGAATATGGCTACACCTTC	CASSYSMKQFEYGYTF
NA	16	TRBD2	TRBV5-4	TRBJ2-1	TGTGCCAGCAGCTCACAACGACTAGCGGGGGGAAATGAGCAGTTCTTC	CASSSQRLAGGNEQFF
NA	16	NA	TRBV19	TRBJ2-1	TGTGCCAGTAGTATCTCGGGACAAGGCTTCTACAATGAGCAGTTCTTC	CASSISGQGFYNEQFF
NA	16	NA	TRBV9	TRBJ1-2	TGTGCCAGCAGCGTAGCAGACGTATTGGGGAGCTTTGGCTACACCTTC	CASSVADVLGSFGYTF
NA	19	TRBD1	TRBV5-1	TRBJ1-1	TGCGCCAGCAGCTCCGGACAGGGGGCCATTCCGTTCGTGAACACTGAAGCTTTCTTT	CASSSGQGAIPFVNTEAFF
NA	14	NA	TRBV10-2	TRBJ1-5	TGCGCCAGCAGTGAGTCCGGGGGGCGTCAGCCCCAGCATTTT	CASSESGGRQPQHF
NA	17	NA	TRBV7-9	TRBJ2-7	TGTGCCAGCAGCGGACGGGGGCAGTCCGGGGGCTCCTACGAGCAGTACTTC	CASSGRGQSGGSYEQYF
NA	14	NA	TRBV10-2	TRBJ1-3	TGCGCCAGCAGTGAGGCAGGGAGGGGGAACACCATATATTTT	CASSEAGRGNTIYF
NA	14	NA	TRBV18	TRBJ2-7	TGTGCCAGCTCACCAGTGGAATTGGGCGACGAGCAGTACTTC	CASSPVELGDEQYF
NA	20	TRBD1	TRBV4-3	TRBJ1-5	TGCGCCAGCAGCCAACCGGGACAGCTAATATCCCATAATAGCAATCAGCCCCAGCATTTT	CASSQPGQLISHNSNQPQHF
once	16	NA	TRBV28	TRBJ1-1	TGTGCCAGCAGTCCCCGTAGGGAGGGATTGAACACTGAAGCTTTCTTT	CASSPRREGLNTEAFF
NA	13	TRBD1	TRBV19	TRBJ2-7	TGTGCCAGCCGGGACAGGGAGAACTACGAGCAGTACTTC	CASRDRENYEQYF
NA	13	NA	TRBV4-2	TRBJ1-1	TGTGCCAGCAGCCAAATCAGGTTCGGGGAAGCTTTCTTT	CASSQIRFGEAFF
NA	11	NA	TRBV11-3	TRBJ1-5	TGTGCCAGCAGCTTCCCTCAGCCCCAGCATTTT	CASSFPQPQHF
NA	15	TRBD2	TRBV7-2	TRBJ2-7	TGTGCCAGCAGCCCACCAGGGACTAGTACGTCCGGGCAGTACTTC	CASSPPGTSTSGQYF
NA	16	TRBD1	TRBV11-2	TRBJ2-7	TGTGCCAGCAGCTTCCTACCGGGACAGGGTCTATGGGAGCAGTACTTC	CASSFLPGQGLWEQYF
NA	12	NA	TRBV10-3	TRBJ1-1	TGTGCCATCAGTTCGGGTGACACTGAAGCTTTCTTT	CAISSGDTEAFF
NA	15	NA	TRBV28	TRBJ2-7	TGTGCCAGCAGCCCTTTCGAGGCAGAGGCCTACGAGCAGTACTTC	CASSPFEAEAYEQYF
NA	14	NA	TRBV30	TRBJ1-4	TGTGCCGGCGATAATGCCGGAAGAGGTGAAAAACTGTTTTTT	CAGDNAGRGEKLFF
NA	14	TRBD1	TRBV9	TRBJ1-6	TGTGCCAGCAGCCCCCAGGGGGGCGTATCACCCCTCCACTTT	CASSPQGGVSPLHF
NA	15	NA	TRBV5-6	TRBJ2-5	TGTGCCAGCAGCTTGAGACGGAGCCATCAAGAGACCCAGTACTTC	CASSLRRSHQETQYF
once	15	TRBD1	TRBV6-2/TRBV6-3	TRBJ1-2	TGTGCCAGCAGCCCGGACAGGGGGCCTACGGATGGCTACACCTTC	CASSPDRGPTDGYTF
NA	13	NA	TRBV2	TRBJ1-5	TGTGCCAGCACACAGGGTTCTGAGGAGCCCCAGCATTTT	CASTQGSEEPQHF
NA	13	NA	TRBV7-2	TRBJ2-5	TGTGCCAGCAGCACCGCGGGGAGAGAGACCCAGTACTTC	CASSTAGRETQYF
few	15	TRBD1	TRBV28	TRBJ1-2	TGTGCCAGCAGTCAATCCGGGACAGGGGCGTTTGGCTACACCTTC	CASSQSGTGAFGYTF